Presented here are 20 T cell receptor beta chains from one specimen sequenced in a study of T cells after yellow fever vaccination. TCRdb redid the calling of the 5' RACE reads with MiXCR, one entry per CDR3 protein. The sample has around 310,000 distinct CDR3 sequences; more than 8.5% are singletons. Material: PBMCs, obtained on the day of the first yellow fever vaccination. These receptors were obtained from a young man who received the YFV17D yellow fever vaccine.

The chain employs TRBV29-1 and TRBJ2-3; TRBD1 is a possible D gene (5 bases). CDR3 length equals 14 residues. The V gene's germline CDR1 is SQVTM and CDR2 ANQGSEA. The V gene lost 3 bases and the J gene lost 3 bases, with 13 bases spanning the gap. CDR3 protein: CSVDDSISTDTQYF. The CDR3 DNA sequence: TGCAGCGTTGACGACAGCATCTCAACAGATACGCAGTATTTT.

In this sample, this clonotype turned up many times. Here the CDR3 DNA reads TGTGCCAGCAGTTCTACTAGCGGGGGGGTCGAGCAGTACTTC. It yields the protein CASSSTSGGVEQYF. The rearrangement uses TRBV6-5 and TRBJ2-7; TRBD2 matches at 13 bases. Unmatched junction bases numbered 3, after V lost 4 bases and J lost 6 bases. The CDR3 extends over 14 amino acids. In germline, CDR1 is MNHEY, CDR2 SVGAGI.

J is TRBJ1-6 and V is TRBV5-6, with D possibly TRBD1 on 5 matching bases. Between the trimmed V and J ends, which lost 6 bases and 8 bases, there was a span of 15 bases. The CDR3 has 14 residues. Germline V gene data show CDR1 as SGHDT and CDR2 as YYEEEE. CDR3 sequence: CASTGHLIYSPLHF. Written as DNA, the CDR3 is TGTGCCAGCACCGGACACTTGATATATTCACCCCTCCACTTT.

This clonotype has only a few counts. The chain couples TRBV24-1 to TRBJ2-1; D is unclear. This CDR3 is built from 13 residues. The germline gives CDR1 KGHDR, CDR2 SFDVKD. V was clipped by 5 bases and J by 5 bases, with 9 bases between them. The CDR3 DNA sequence: TGTGCCACCAGTGTAGGGTCCAACAATGAGCAGTTCTTC. Its protein is CATSVGSNNEQFF.

The gene calls are TRBV6-1 and TRBJ2-2; D is ambiguous. Trimming removed 6 bases from V and 5 bases from J, with 10 bases in between. Germline V lookup: CDR1 MNHNS, CDR2 SASEGT. There are 13 residues in the CDR3. CDR3 protein: CASRPSITGELFF. CDR3 bases: TGTGCCAGCAGGCCCTCGATTACCGGGGAGCTGTTTTTT.

This chain connects TRBV6-2 or TRBV6-3 to TRBJ2-7, with D unclear. The V gene lost 3 bases and the J gene lost 6 bases, with 12 bases spanning the gap. CDR1 and CDR2 (germline): MNHEY, SVGEGT. The CDR3 sequence is 13 residues long. The CDR3 DNA reads TGTGCCAGCAGTTATCTGGGTACCCGCGAGCAGTACTTC. Translated: CASSYLGTREQYF.

This chain joins TRBV5-1 and TRBJ1-6; 7 nucleotides align to TRBD1. V trimming: 3 bases; J trimming: 9 bases; junction bases outside the gene matches: 6. CDR1 SGHRS and CDR2 YFSETQ come from the germline V gene. The length of the CDR3 is 14 residues. Written as DNA, the CDR3 is TGCGCCAGCAGCTCCGGACAGGCGGGTTCACCCCTCCACTTT. Translating it yields CASSSGQAGSPLHF.

This clonotype was recorded many times. The chain recombines TRBV4-1 with TRBJ2-5; D is perhaps TRBD2 (5 bases). Trimming stripped 1 base from V and 5 bases from J, with 14 bases between. Germline-derived CDR1 and CDR2 are MGHRA and YSYEKL. This CDR3 has 15 amino acids. CDR3 coding DNA: TGCGCCAGCAGCCAAGTTTCCGGGGTGGATGAGACCCAGTACTTC. This encodes CASSQVSGVDETQYF.

This clonotype was observed a handful of times. The chain links TRBV27 to TRBJ2-7; 7 bases are shared with TRBD2. The germline CDR1 and CDR2 sequences are MNHEY and SMNVEV (reference sequence). The CDR3 extends over 17 amino acids. The CDR3 reads CTSSPTPALRGRYEQYV. In DNA, the CDR3 is TGCACCAGCAGTCCCACGCCCGCTCTGCGGGGGAGGTACGAGCAGTACGTC.

J is TRBJ1-2 and V is TRBV4-3; D is ambiguous. The CDR3 loop spans 13 amino acids. Trimming shortened V by 1 base and J by 7 bases, and 10 bases separated the two germline ends. The germline V gene encodes CDR1 LGHNA and CDR2 YSLEER. The CDR3 loop is CASSQAGNSGYTF. CDR3 coding DNA: TGCGCCAGCAGCCAAGCGGGTAATTCTGGCTACACCTTC.

This clonotype was counted a few times. Here the CDR3 reads CASSQSGTLWETQYF. In nucleotides, the CDR3 is TGCGCCAGCAGCCAAAGCGGGACCCTATGGGAGACCCAGTACTTC. The genes are TRBV5-1 and TRBJ2-5; TRBD2 aligns across 7 bases. Germline CDR1 SGHRS, CDR2 YFSETQ. V gave up 4 bases and J gave up 5 bases; unmatched junction bases: 11. The CDR3 spans 15 residues.

This clonotype was detected many times. This sequence joins TRBV5-1 and TRBJ2-6; D is unclear. The CDR3 covers 16 residues. V lost 2 bases, J lost 0 bases, and 9 bases lay in between. Germline CDR1 and CDR2: SGHRS and YFSETQ. Here the CDR3 DNA reads TGCGCCAGCAGCTTACTACAACTCTCTGGGGCCAACGTCCTGACTTTC. It encodes CASSLLQLSGANVLTF. Drawing the rest from reference TRBV5-1 and TRBJ2-6, the complete variable domain is KAGVTQTPRYLIKTRGQQVTLSCSPISGHRSVSWYQQTPGQGLQFLFEYFSETQRNKGNFPGRFSGRQFSNSRSEMNVSTLELGDSALYLCASSLLQLSGANVLTFGAGSRLTVL.

This clonotype was seen more than once but under ten times. This rearrangement joins TRBV9 to TRBJ2-6, with a weak D call TRBD1 (5 bases). The V gene's germline CDR1 is SGDLS and CDR2 YYNGEE. The CDR3 totals 18 residues. V lost 3 bases and J lost 0, with 16 bases in between. The CDR3 nucleotides read TGTGCCAGCAGCGCCCGACAGAATAGGCTCTCTGGGGCCAACGTCCTGACTTTC. This codes for CASSARQNRLSGANVLTF.

This clonotype was observed a handful of times. The chain joins TRBV5-1 to TRBJ2-7; D perhaps matches TRBD2 (5 bases). The length of the CDR3 is 15 residues. The germline V gene has CDR1 SGHRS and CDR2 YFSETQ. V lost 3 bases, J lost 4 bases, and 17 bases lay in between. The DNA of the CDR3 is TGCGCCAGCAGCTCGCGGTCCGGGAATCGGTACGAGCAGTACTTC. Translating it yields CASSSRSGNRYEQYF.

The table lists this clonotype with a few counts. V usage is TRBV5-4 and J usage is TRBJ2-7; TRBD2 aligns across 9 bases. The germline gives CDR1 SGHNT, CDR2 YYREEE (reference sequence). This CDR3 comprises 15 residues. The ends lost 4 bases at V and 0 bases at J; junction bases unmatched: 5. Written as DNA, the CDR3 is TGTGCCAGCAGCGTAGCGGGGGCGAACTCCTACGAGCAGTACGTC. Its protein is CASSVAGANSYEQYV.

This clonotype was seen many times. J is TRBJ1-5 and V is TRBV29-1; TRBD1 matches at 9 bases. J lost 5 bases, V lost 6 bases, and 8 bases had no gene match. Germline CDR1 reads SQVTM; CDR2 reads ANQGSEA. The CDR3 runs 14 residues. For the CDR3, the DNA is TGCAGCGTCTCCGGGACAGGGTACGATCAGCCCCAGCATTTT. Residues: CSVSGTGYDQPQHF. Full variable domain (outside the CDR3, taken from reference TRBV29-1 and TRBJ1-5): SAVISQKPSRDICQRGTSLTIQCQVDSQVTMMFWYRQQPGQSLTLIATANQGSEATYESGFVIDKFPISRPNLTFSTLTVSNMSPEDSSIYLCSVSGTGYDQPQHFGDGTRLSIL.

This clonotype was seen a few times. The V and J genes are TRBV24-1 and TRBJ2-3, with D possibly called TRBD1 or TRBD2 (6 bases each). V was cut by 2 bases and J by 5 bases, with 10 bases left in between. The CDR3 has 14 residues. Germline V gives CDR1 KGHDR, CDR2 SFDVKD. CDR3 sequence (DNA): TGTGCCACCAGTGATTGGGGGGCCAGAGATACGCAGTATTTT. It is translated as CATSDWGARDTQYF.

The chain carries TRBV12-3 or TRBV12-4 and TRBJ1-1, with D tentatively TRBD1 (5 bases). The CDR3 totals 15 residues. V lost 1 base and J lost 3, with 12 bases in between. The CDR3 DNA reads as TGTGCCAGCAGTTTAGGGGACCCGGGGTACACTGAAGCTTTCTTT. This sequence encodes CASSLGDPGYTEAFF.

Only a few counts were recorded for this clonotype. At one end, the junction sequence differs from germline, possibly due to a read error. J is TRBJ1-5 and V is TRBV5-7; D unclear. Being an ORF, TRBV5-7 has a function that is uncertain. The CDR3 runs 10 residues. The CDR3 here is CASSRVVPAF. Here the CDR3 DNA reads TGTGCCAGCAGTCGGGTCGTCCCCGCTTTT.

This clonotype has a handful of counts. The rearrangement joins TRBV20-1 to TRBJ2-7; D remains unclear. Looked up from germline, CDR1 is DFQATT and CDR2 is SNEGSKA (reference sequence). The length of the CDR3 is 17 residues. V lost 7 bases and J lost 3, with 28 bases in between. The CDR3 bases are TGCAGTGTCGCGAGGCGCGAAGTGGGAATAACTATCTACGAGCAGTACGTC. It encodes CSVARREVGITIYEQYV.